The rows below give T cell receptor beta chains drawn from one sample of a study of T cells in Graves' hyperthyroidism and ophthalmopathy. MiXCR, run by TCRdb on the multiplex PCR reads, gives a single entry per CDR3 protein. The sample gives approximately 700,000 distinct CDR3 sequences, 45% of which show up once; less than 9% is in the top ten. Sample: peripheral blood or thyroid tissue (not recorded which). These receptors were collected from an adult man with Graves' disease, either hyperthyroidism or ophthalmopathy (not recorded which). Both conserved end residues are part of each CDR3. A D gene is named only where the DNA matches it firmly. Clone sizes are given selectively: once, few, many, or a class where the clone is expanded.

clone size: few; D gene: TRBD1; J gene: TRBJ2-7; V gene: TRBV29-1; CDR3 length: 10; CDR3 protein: CSVTGGEQYF; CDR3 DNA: TGCAGCGTGACAGGGGGCGAGCAGTACTTC
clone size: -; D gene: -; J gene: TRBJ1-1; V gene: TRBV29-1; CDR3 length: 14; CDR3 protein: CSVEAGARNTEAFF; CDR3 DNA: TGCAGCGTTGAGGCAGGGGCAAGGAACACTGAAGCTTTCTTT
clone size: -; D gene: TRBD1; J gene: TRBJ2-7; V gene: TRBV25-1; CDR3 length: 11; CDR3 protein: CASSQGQEQYF; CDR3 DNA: TGTGCCAGCAGCCAAGGACAGGAACAGTACTTC
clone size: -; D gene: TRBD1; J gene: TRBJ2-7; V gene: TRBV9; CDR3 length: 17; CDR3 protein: CASSVGSGQGASYEQYF; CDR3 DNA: TGTGCCAGCAGCGTAGGGTCTGGACAGGGGGCTTCCTACGAGCAGTACTTC
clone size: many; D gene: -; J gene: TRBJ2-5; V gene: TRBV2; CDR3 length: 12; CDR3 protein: CASSRGAETQYF; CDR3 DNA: TGTGCCAGCAGTCGCGGGGCAGAGACCCAGTACTTC
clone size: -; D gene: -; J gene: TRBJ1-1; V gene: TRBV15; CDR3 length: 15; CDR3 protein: CATSRYNFGPTEAFF; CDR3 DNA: TGTGCCACCAGCAGATACAACTTTGGCCCGACTGAAGCTTTCTTT
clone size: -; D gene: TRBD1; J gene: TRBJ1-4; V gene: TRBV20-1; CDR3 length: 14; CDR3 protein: CSARYGQGEGKLFF; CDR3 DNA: TGCAGTGCTAGATATGGACAGGGGGAGGGAAAACTGTTTTTT
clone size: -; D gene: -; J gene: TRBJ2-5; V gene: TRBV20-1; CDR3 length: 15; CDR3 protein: CSARVNYRAGETQYF; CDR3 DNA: TGCAGTGCTAGAGTGAACTACAGGGCTGGGGAGACCCAGTACTTC
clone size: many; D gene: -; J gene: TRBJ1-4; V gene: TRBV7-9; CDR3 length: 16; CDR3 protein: CASSLAQGGANEKLFF; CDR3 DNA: TGTGCCAGCAGCTTAGCGCAAGGCGGAGCTAATGAAAAACTGTTTTTT
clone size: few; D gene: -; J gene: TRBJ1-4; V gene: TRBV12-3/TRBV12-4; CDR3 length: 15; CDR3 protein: CASSQAGTTNEKLFF; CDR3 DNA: TGTGCCAGCAGCCAAGCAGGGACAACTAATGAAAAACTGTTTTTT
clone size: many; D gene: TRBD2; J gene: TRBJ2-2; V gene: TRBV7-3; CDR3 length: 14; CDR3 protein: CASRLAGDTGELFF; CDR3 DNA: TGTGCCAGCAGACTAGCGGGCGACACCGGGGAGCTGTTTTTT
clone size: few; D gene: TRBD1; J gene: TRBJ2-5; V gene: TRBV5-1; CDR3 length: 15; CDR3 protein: CASSGSGTAQETQYF; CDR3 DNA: TGTGCCAGCAGCGGCTCCGGGACAGCCCAAGAGACCCAGTACTTC
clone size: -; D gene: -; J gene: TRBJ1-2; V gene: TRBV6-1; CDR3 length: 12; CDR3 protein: CASSQTSYGYTF; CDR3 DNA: TGTGCCAGCAGCCAGACGTCTTACGGCTACACCTTC
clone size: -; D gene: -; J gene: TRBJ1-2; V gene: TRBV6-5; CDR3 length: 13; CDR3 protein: CASSSSDYYGYTF; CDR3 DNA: TGTGCCAGCAGTTCCTCGGACTACTATGGCTACACCTTC